In its sample, the clone carrying this T cell receptor (beta chain) was seen once. No antigen is known for it. These data originate in a study of shared clonotypes between healthy human individuals. The study's findings and limits: When compared with the clonotypes that were shared by all four sorted-subset donors, the non-shared clonotypes turned out to have lower generation probabilities. Naive CD4 clonotypes overlapped across a handful of donors at around 5%. As a rule, naive subsets had a larger estimated richness than memory subsets.

Data came from immunoSEQ multiplex PCR; TCRdb stores just in-frame clones and leaves some out. The sample records approximately 980,000 clones, 76% being singletons. CD4+ cells underwent separation, giving CD45RA+ naive and CD45RA-negative memory subsets. The clonotype comes from a young man in good health. Sequenced sample: memory CD4+ T cells sorted from blood. The subset is: CD45RA-negative fraction.

Written as DNA, the CDR3 is TGTGCCACCCGTCATGGGACAGGCCAAGAGACCCAGTACTTC. This encodes CATRHGTGQETQYF. The rearrangement joins TRBV10-3 to TRBJ2-5; the match to TRBD1 covers 8 bases. This CDR3 comprises 14 residues. V lost 10 bases, J lost 1 base, and 8 bases stayed unmatched. Germline V gene lookup returns CDR1 ENHRY and CDR2 SYGVKD.